Each of the 20 T cell receptor beta chains below was sequenced from the same sample in a study of human T cells and chemical hapten exposure. Time point described: patch test 2, 6 weeks after DPC sensitization. The treatment here: therapeutic diphenylcyclopropenone sensitization with weekly scalp DPC. TCRdb used MiXCR to reprocess the RACE reads, holding one entry per CDR3 protein. The data hold over 85,000 distinct CDR3 sequences, with about 9.6% observed a single time. This specimen consisted of whole blood, obtained in connection with sensitization to the hapten diphenylcyclopropenone (DPC). The source is a woman in her 40s with alopecia areata. Some clones in this sample may be carry-over from other donors' samples.

There are a few counts of this clonotype. V gene TRBV4-3 combines with J gene TRBJ2-1; weak D call: TRBD1 (6 bases). CDR3 length: 15 amino acids. V was trimmed by 0 bases and J by 4 bases, leaving 10 bases between them. The germline V gene has CDR1 LGHNA and CDR2 YSLEER. CDR3 amino acids: CASSQDRTAYNEQFF. CDR3 coding DNA: TGCGCCAGCAGCCAAGATCGGACAGCATACAATGAGCAGTTCTTC.

This chain joins TRBV9 and TRBJ2-2; TRBD1 matches 8 bases. CDR3 length: 16 amino acids. The germline V gene encodes CDR1 SGDLS and CDR2 YYNGEE. Germline trimming cut 6 bases from V and 0 bases from J; bases unmatched to any gene: 7. In DNA, the CDR3 is TGTGCCAGCAATACCAGGGGGCTTACGAACACCGGGGAGCTGTTTTTT. Its protein product is CASNTRGLTNTGELFF. Filled out from reference TRBV9 and TRBJ2-2, the complete variable domain reads DSGVTQTPKHLITATGQRVTLRCSPRSGDLSVYWYQQSLDQGLQFLIQYYNGEERAKGNILERFSAQQFPDLHSELNLSSLELGDSALYFCASNTRGLTNTGELFFGEGSRLTVL.

This clonotype was found a few times. The genes are TRBV5-1 and TRBJ2-5, with TRBD1 matching over 8 bases. Germline CDR1 is SGHRS and CDR2 is YFSETQ. With V trimmed by 4 bases and J by 4 bases, 3 bases remained unmatched. This CDR3 has 13 residues. CDR3 in DNA: TGCGCCAGCAGCCCGGACAGGGTAGAGACCCAGTACTTC. The encoded protein is CASSPDRVETQYF.

This clonotype turned up a few times. The V gene is TRBV28, the J gene TRBJ1-2; D possibly corresponds to TRBD1 (6 bases). V shed 1 base and J shed 8 bases, with 14 bases lying between them. Germline V lookup: CDR1 MDHEN, CDR2 SYDVKM. The CDR3 contains 14 residues. In DNA, the CDR3 is TGTGCCAGCAGTTTATTACTGGTCCAGGGGGGCTACACCTTC. This translates into CASSLLLVQGGYTF.

This clonotype was detected a few times. The genes are TRBV11-2 and TRBJ2-3; D perhaps matches TRBD1 (6 bases). Trimming shortened V by 1 base and J by 0 bases, and 11 bases separated the two germline ends. CDR3 size: 16 residues. The germline V gene encodes CDR1 SGHAT and CDR2 FQNNGV. CDR3 bases: TGTGCCAGCAGCTTAGTAACAGGGTCTAGCACAGATACGCAGTATTTT. It translates to CASSLVTGSSTDTQYF.

The chain joins TRBV5-1 to TRBJ2-2; D possibly uses TRBD1 or TRBD2 (7 bases each). Germline V gene sequence: CDR1 SGHRS, CDR2 YFSETQ. The CDR3 sequence is 15 residues long. Trimming cost V 2 bases and J 7 bases, with 15 bases left between them. In DNA, the CDR3 is TGCGCCAGCAGCTTAAGACAGGGAGGGAACGGGGAGCTGTTTTTT. Amino acids: CASSLRQGGNGELFF.

At least ten counts were recorded for this clonotype. DNA for the CDR3: TGTGCCAGCACCGGCCCAGGGAGGGTGTCCGGGGAGCTGTTTTTT. This codes for CASTGPGRVSGELFF. The chain couples TRBV28 to TRBJ2-2, with 7 bases that match TRBD2. The CDR3 runs 15 residues. The germline V gene has CDR1 MDHEN and CDR2 SYDVKM. V gave up 7 bases and J gave up 6 bases; unmatched junction bases: 11.

The J gene is TRBJ1-1, the V gene TRBV12-3 or TRBV12-4, with D tentatively TRBD1 (6 bases). V gave up 5 bases and J gave up 0 bases, with 10 bases separating them. CDR3 size: 14 residues. The CDR3 DNA is TGTGCCAGCAGTCCCACAGGGTTGAACACTGAAGCTTTCTTT. Protein product: CASSPTGLNTEAFF.

There are many counts of this clonotype. The rearrangement joins TRBV21-1 to TRBJ1-1. TRBV21-1 corresponds to a pseudogene. The CDR3 is 13 amino acids. The CDR3 DNA follows: TGTGCCAGCAGCAAAGGGCTGAACACTGAAGCTTTCTTT. Amino acid sequence: CASSKGLNTEAFF.

This clonotype appeared many times. The rearrangement joins TRBV6-1 to TRBJ2-1; 9 bases are a match to TRBD2. The germline V gene encodes CDR1 MNHNS and CDR2 SASEGT. The CDR3 runs to 16 residues. J was trimmed by 7 bases and V by 3 bases; bases with no gene match: 10. The CDR3: CASSDTGTSPVNEQFF. In DNA form, the CDR3 reads TGTGCCAGCAGTGACACCGGGACTAGCCCCGTTAATGAGCAGTTCTTC.

This clonotype was picked up many times. The CDR3 reads CASSNSGTWATAEQYF. The CDR3, as DNA: TGTGCCAGCAGTAATAGCGGAACCTGGGCTACGGCCGAGCAGTACTTC. The chain recombines TRBV27 with TRBJ2-7, with TRBD2 as a possible D gene (6 bases). The CDR3 totals 16 residues. Germline CDR1 reads MNHEY; CDR2 reads SMNVEV (reference sequence). V lost 5 bases and J 6 bases, leaving 23 bases between the germline ends.

This clonotype was seen ten or more times. The chain joins TRBV13 to TRBJ1-4, with D maybe TRBD1 (5 bases). Germline CDR1 and CDR2: PRHDT and FYEKMQ (reference sequence). This CDR3 has 11 residues. Between the trimmed V and J ends, which lost 3 bases and 13 bases, there was a span of 9 bases. The CDR3 DNA sequence: TGTGCCAGCAGCTTTCAGGGAAGACTGTTTTTT. Translated, it gives CASSFQGRLFF.

This sequence joins TRBV4-2 and TRBJ1-2; no firm D call. CDR1 is LGHNA, CDR2 YNFKEQ, per germline. Trimming took off 0 bases at V and 8 bases at J, with 13 bases between the two ends. The CDR3 covers 14 residues. Here the CDR3 DNA reads TGTGCCAGCAGCCAAGATAGGCGGATCGCAGGCTACACCTTC. The encoded protein is CASSQDRRIAGYTF.

This clonotype has ten or more counts. V gene TRBV11-2 combines with J gene TRBJ1-5; D not certain. V lost 5 bases to trimming and J lost 7 bases, with 12 bases between them. The CDR3 has 13 residues. Germline lookup yields CDR1 SGHAT and CDR2 FQNNGV. The CDR3 is CASSPNLGQPQHF. The CDR3 DNA reads as TGTGCCAGCAGCCCGAACCTGGGACAGCCCCAGCATTTT.

Only a few counts were recorded for this clonotype. CDR3 residues: CASSITGTMNTEAFF. DNA of the CDR3: TGTGCCAGCAGTATCACCGGGACAATGAACACTGAAGCTTTCTTT. The chain links TRBV27 to TRBJ1-1, with TRBD1 as a possible D gene (6 bases). V was clipped by 5 bases and J by 0 bases, with 13 bases between them. The CDR3 length is 15 residues. CDR1 is MNHEY and CDR2 is SMNVEV in the germline V gene (reference sequence).

This clonotype was seen a handful of times. The CDR3 loop is CASTQTGMDEKLFF. Here the CDR3 DNA reads TGTGCCAGCACCCAGACAGGGATGGATGAAAAACTGTTTTTT. This chain joins TRBV7-2 and TRBJ1-4, with 7 bases matching TRBD1. CDR1 is SGHTA and CDR2 is FQGNSA in the germline V gene. The CDR3 has 14 amino acids. V was clipped by 7 bases and J by 6 bases; unmatched bases: 8.

The chain is built from TRBV7-9 and TRBJ2-7; D possibly uses TRBD1 or TRBD2 (6 bases each). The CDR3 contains 16 residues. Germline V gene sequence: CDR1 SEHNR, CDR2 FQNEAQ (reference sequence). Trimming left V 0 bases short and J 0 bases short, with 12 bases between. As DNA, the CDR3 is TGTGCCAGCAGCTTAGCGCGGGACACGCGCTCCTACGAGCAGTACTTC. Protein sequence: CASSLARDTRSYEQYF.

This clonotype appeared many times. The chain recombines TRBV20-1 with TRBJ2-5; 12 nucleotides agree with TRBD2. Per germline, CDR1 DFQATT and CDR2 SNEGSKA (reference sequence). Unmatched junction bases numbered 6, after V lost 6 bases and J lost 4 bases. This CDR3 region has 14 residues. The CDR3 protein is CSAQTSGRRETQYF. The CDR3 nucleotides read TGCAGTGCGCAGACTAGCGGGAGACGAGAGACCCAGTACTTC.

This clonotype was recorded many times. The chain links TRBV12-3 or TRBV12-4 to TRBJ1-1, with D unclear. V was shortened by 3 bases and J by 3 bases, with 14 bases between the two germline ends. CDR3 length equals 15 residues. CDR3 nucleotide sequence: TGTGCCAGCAGTTTGAGGAGGGTGGCCGACACTGAAGCTTTCTTT. Residues: CASSLRRVADTEAFF.

This clonotype was found many times. J is TRBJ2-2 and V is TRBV10-3; D may be TRBD1 (6 bases). This CDR3 has 16 amino acids. Trimming left V 6 bases short and J 0 bases short, with 14 bases between. Germline values: CDR1 ENHRY, CDR2 SYGVKD. The DNA of the CDR3 is TGTGCCATCAGATCTCTGTCAGGGGCGAACACCGGGGAGCTGTTTTTT. As protein: CAIRSLSGANTGELFF.